Listed below are T cell receptor beta chains from one sample, sequenced in a study of graft-versus-host responses after intestinal transplantation. For these TCRs, the target antigens are not known. Some clones are missing from TCRdb's copy, which holds only in-frame ones; the method was immunoSEQ multiplex PCR. The profile shows fewer than 120,000 clones, over 85% of them singletons. The specimen comprised unstimulated CD8+ T cells sorted from spleen or lymph node cells, sampled before intestinal transplant. These receptors were taken from a human donor who received an intestinal transplant. Both conserved end residues are part of each CDR3.

v_call,j_call,cdr3_aa
TRBV4-1,TRBJ2-7,CASSQGTSDSYEQYF
TRBV30,TRBJ2-3,CAWSVLVASGRRRPDTQYF
TRBV9,TRBJ2-5,CASSVGGEKGVTRKETQYF
TRBV28,TRBJ2-1,CASSLGAGAPREQFF
TRBV11-2,TRBJ2-3,CASSLGVQTSGSTDTQYF
TRBV19,TRBJ2-2,CASTPAGSSGELFF
TRBV6-6,TRBJ2-7,CASQRGPPYEQYF
TRBV27,TRBJ2-7,CASSLKAEYYEQYF
TRBV4-1,TRBJ1-2,CASSQGPTGNYGYTF
TRBV6-5,TRBJ2-7,CASSYAVDTTYEQYF
TRBV10-3,TRBJ1-5,CAIASGQYNQPQHF
TRBV14,TRBJ2-5,CASSPDPWTSGREETQYF
TRBV28,TRBJ2-7,CASSFQSEQYF
TRBV6-5,TRBJ1-2,CASSPRRELNYGYTF
TRBV29-1,TRBJ1-3,CSYLGGQEDSGNTIYF
TRBV5-1,TRBJ1-4,CASSTRDRENEKLFF
TRBV7-2,TRBJ2-7,CASSLARTYEQYF
TRBV2,TRBJ2-4,CASSDELVAKNIQYF
TRBV7-2,TRBJ2-2,CASSLASGELFF
TRBV15,TRBJ2-5,CATSNESTSGRYEAQYF
TRBV7-9,TRBJ2-1,CATTRTSGNEQFF
TRBV30,TRBJ2-1,CAWTMGLAGNEQFF
TRBV5-4,TRBJ2-3,CASSLLVSSDTQYF
TRBV7-8,TRBJ2-3,CASSLALAGALYGADTQYF
TRBV6-6,TRBJ2-7,CASRLNYEQYF
TRBV6-1,TRBJ1-5,CASTLEGNQPQHF
TRBV5-4,TRBJ2-3,CASSLEGGSHTQYF
TRBV6-6,TRBJ1-1,CASSYSGEMNTEAFF